This is a list of T cell receptor beta chains from one sample in a study of blood T cell repertoires in COVID-19. Using immunoSEQ multiplex PCR, the repertoire was profiled, and TCRdb retains in-frame clones only, with some absent. The sample shows about 190,000 clones, more than 60% of them seen only once. The sample taken for sequencing was peripheral blood. Every receptor here comes from a woman in her forties or fifties with acute or convalescent COVID-19. CDR3s include the opening cysteine and the closing phenylalanine or tryptophan. The D gene is left open where the match is weak. Clone size, where shown, is once, few, many, or a class for clones that have expanded.

j_call v_call clone_size d_call cdr3_nt cdr3_aa
TRBJ1-2 TRBV30 - TRBD1 TGTGCCTGGAGTTTCCGGGGACAGGGAAGCAACTATGGCTACACCTTC CAWSFRGQGSNYGYTF
TRBJ1-1 TRBV19 - TRBD1 TGTGCCAGTAGTCCCACACAGGGGCGAAGGACTGAAGCTTTCTTT CASSPTQGRRTEAFF
TRBJ2-2 TRBV7-2 - TRBD2 TGTGCCAGCAGCTTCGGGGGAGGGGCCAGGACCGGGGAGCTGTTTTTT CASSFGGGARTGELFF
TRBJ2-3 TRBV7-9 - TRBD2 TGTGCCAGCAGCTTAAGGACTAGCGGGGCTTCCACAGATACGCAGTATTTT CASSLRTSGASTDTQYF
TRBJ2-1 TRBV5-6 - TRBD1 TGTGCCAGCAGCGATACCCAACACAGGGGGGAAATCAATGAGCAGTTCTTC CASSDTQHRGEINEQFF
TRBJ1-2 TRBV19 - - TGTGCCAGTCCCTTAACTGAAACTAACTATGGCTACACCTTC CASPLTETNYGYTF
TRBJ2-1 TRBV2 - TRBD1 TGTGCCAGCAGTGAACCGGGACAGGGAGTGGATGAGCAGTTCTTC CASSEPGQGVDEQFF
TRBJ1-2 TRBV9 - - TGTGCCAGCAGCTCCCAGGGTGGGCAGGCTCACTATGGCTACACCTTC CASSSQGGQAHYGYTF
TRBJ1-2 TRBV7-9 - - TGTGCCAGCAGCCCCTCCCTTCCTATCCCCTATGGCTACACCTTC CASSPSLPIPYGYTF
TRBJ2-3 TRBV2 - - TGTGCCAGCACACTTCAAGCGGTACCGCATGATACGCAGTATTTT CASTLQAVPHDTQYF
TRBJ2-2 TRBV19 - - TGTGCCAGTGGAGGACAGACCCACCGTGGCACCGGGGAGCTGTTTTTT CASGGQTHRGTGELFF
TRBJ1-1 TRBV5-6 - - TGTGCCAGCAGCTTGCAGCAGGGGCCGGAGGCTTTCTTT CASSLQQGPEAFF
TRBJ2-3 TRBV24-1 - - TGTGCCACCAGAGGGTCTGGCGGGGAAACAGATACGCAGTATTTT CATRGSGGETDTQYF
TRBJ1-2 TRBV19 many TRBD1 TGTGCCAGTATTTCAGGGGGAACAAGGAATGGCTACACCTTC CASISGGTRNGYTF
TRBJ1-3 TRBV3-1/TRBV3-2 - - TGTGCCAGCAGCCAGGGGCAAGACCCTGGAAACACCATATATTTT CASSQGQDPGNTIYF
TRBJ1-5 TRBV2 - TRBD1 TGTGCCAGCCAGGGACAGTTGGGGCAGCCCCAGCATTTT CASQGQLGQPQHF
TRBJ1-5 TRBV28 once TRBD1 TGTGCCAGCAGCCGGGACAGGGAGGAACAGCCCCAGCATTTT CASSRDREEQPQHF
TRBJ1-6 TRBV19 once TRBD1 TGTGCCAGTAGTGCCGGGACAGGGGATTCACCCCTCCACTTT CASSAGTGDSPLHF
TRBJ2-7 TRBV5-1 - - TGCGCCAGCAGCTTGGACAGGGAGCACGAGCAGTACTTC CASSLDREHEQYF
TRBJ2-1 TRBV5-1 - TRBD2 TGCGCCAGCAGCTTGGTAGCGGGAGGGTCCAATGAGCAGTTCTTC CASSLVAGGSNEQFF
TRBJ1-4 TRBV5-4 - - TGTGCCAGCAGTCGAACCGGGGGAGCTAATGAAAAACTGTTTTTT CASSRTGGANEKLFF
TRBJ2-5 TRBV30 - TRBD2 TGTGCCTGCACTAGCGAAGAGACCCAGTACTTC CACTSEETQYF
TRBJ2-2 TRBV10-3 - - TGTGCCATCAGTGCGAGCCGGGAGTCGGGCACCGGGGAGCTGTTTTTT CAISASRESGTGELFF
TRBJ2-2 TRBV28 few - TGTGCCAGCAGGGGGGCGGTCGGGGAGCTGTTTTTT CASRGAVGELFF
TRBJ2-4 TRBV30 - TRBD1 TGTGCCTGGAAGGGGACAGGAAAAAACATTCAGTACTTC CAWKGTGKNIQYF
TRBJ2-1 TRBV6-6 - - TGTGCCAGCAGTCGAATACCTTCCACAGGGAGGGATGAGCAGTTCTTC CASSRIPSTGRDEQFF
TRBJ2-1 TRBV2 - TRBD2 TGTGCCAGCAATCCTAGCGGGAGAGGTGGGAATGAGCAGTTCTTC CASNPSGRGGNEQFF
TRBJ2-1 TRBV19 - TRBD2 TGTGCCAGCAAGACTAGCGGGAGGAACAATGAGCAGTTCTTC CASKTSGRNNEQFF
TRBJ2-4 TRBV24-1 - TRBD1 TGTGCCACCAGTCCTTCGACAGGGACCAAAAACATTCAGTACTTC CATSPSTGTKNIQYF
TRBJ2-3 TRBV19 - - TGTGCCAGTGGACAGTGGGGTGTCACAGATACGCAGTATTTT CASGQWGVTDTQYF
TRBJ2-2 TRBV24-1 - - TGTGCCACCAGTGATACCGCCTCACAGGGAACCGTCGGCGGGGAGCTGTTTTTT CATSDTASQGTVGGELFF
TRBJ1-5 TRBV28 - - TGTGCCAGCAGTCAGGGAGGAGGAATTCAGCCCCAGCATTTT CASSQGGGIQPQHF
TRBJ1-1 TRBV2 once - TGTGCCAGCAGTGAACTTAGGGTCGGGGGCACTGAAGCTTTCTTT CASSELRVGGTEAFF
TRBJ1-1 TRBV5-5 - - TGTGCCAGCAGCCTCTCTAACACTGAAGCTTTCTTT CASSLSNTEAFF
TRBJ1-5 TRBV7-2 few - TGTGCCACCTCCCCCAGGCCCAATCAGCCCCAGCATTTT CATSPRPNQPQHF
TRBJ2-4 TRBV19 - TRBD2 TGTGCCAGTAGTATCGGGGGACTATGGGAAAACATTCAGTACTTC CASSIGGLWENIQYF
TRBJ2-1 TRBV6-2/TRBV6-3 - - TGTGCCAGCAGCCCCAGTAGCGCGAGCTCCTACAATGAGCAGTTCTTC CASSPSSASSYNEQFF
TRBJ1-6 TRBV11-2 few TRBD1 TGTGCCAGCAGCCGCCCGGACAGGGGGCGCTTAAATTCACCCCTCCACTTT CASSRPDRGRLNSPLHF
TRBJ2-2 TRBV4-3 - TRBD1 TGCGCCAGCAGCCCCGGGACAGGGCGGACCGGGGAGCTGTTTTTT CASSPGTGRTGELFF
TRBJ1-4 TRBV6-5 once - TGTGCCAGCGGCAGGGGCGGGGGAGAAAAACTGTTTTTT CASGRGGGEKLFF
TRBJ1-2 TRBV5-6 - - TGTGCCAGCAGCCGGACGGCGGCGGGTGGCTACACCTTC CASSRTAAGGYTF
TRBJ2-1 TRBV11-3 - TRBD2 TGTGCCAGCAGCTTAGGGGGCGGGAGGTCAGGCAATGAGCAGTTCTTC CASSLGGGRSGNEQFF
TRBJ2-1 TRBV24-1 - - TGTGCCACCTTCCGCGGGAAGCACAATGAGCAGTTCTTC CATFRGKHNEQFF
TRBJ1-2 TRBV29-1 - - TGCAGCGTCCCTCGGGTGGGCAGGGCGGACTATGGCTACACCTTC CSVPRVGRADYGYTF
TRBJ1-1 TRBV9 - TRBD1 TGTGCCAGCAGCGCCGGGACAGGGAACACTGAAGCTTTCTTT CASSAGTGNTEAFF
TRBJ2-7 TRBV4-1 - - TGCGCCAGCAGCCACTCCGGGGGGCCCTACGAGCAGTACTTC CASSHSGGPYEQYF
TRBJ2-7 TRBV19 - TRBD1 TGTGCCAGTAGTCTAACAGGGGGCAACTCCTACGAGCAGTACTTC CASSLTGGNSYEQYF
TRBJ1-1 TRBV11-2 - TRBD1 TGTGCCAGCAGCCTAGGACAGGGGATGATAACTGAAGCTTTCTTT CASSLGQGMITEAFF
TRBJ2-5 TRBV18 - - TGTGCCAGCTCGGGGACACAAGGGGAGACCCAGTACTTC CASSGTQGETQYF
TRBJ1-6 TRBV18 - TRBD1 TGTGCCAGCTCATCCAACTCCGGGACAGGGAGTAAGGCCCTCCACTTT CASSSNSGTGSKALHF
TRBJ1-1 TRBV5-8 - TRBD1 TGTGCCAGCAGCTTTCCGACAGGGTGGAACACTGAAGCTTTCTTT CASSFPTGWNTEAFF
TRBJ1-1 TRBV12-5 - - TGTGCTAGTGGCTTCTGGACAGACATGAACACTGAAGCTTTCTTT CASGFWTDMNTEAFF
TRBJ2-3 TRBV27 - - TGTGCCAGCAGGATCCGGGGCACAGATACGCAGTATTTT CASRIRGTDTQYF
TRBJ1-4 TRBV4-1 - - TGCGCCAGCAGACGCGGGGACCGGGGTCTGACTAATGAAAAACTGTTTTTT CASRRGDRGLTNEKLFF
TRBJ1-5 TRBV6-6 few - TGTGCCAGCAGTCCACCTCTGGGGGGACCTAGCAATCAGCCCCAGCATTTT CASSPPLGGPSNQPQHF